This T cell receptor beta chain was found in a study of naive and memory T cell subsets (dated by TCRdb to the late 2010s). A note on the overall study: An open-source, UMI-based TCR alpha and beta sequencing pipeline was applied to sorted naive and memory peripheral blood T cell subsets. The functional CMV T cell responses agreed completely with IgG serology results. RNA was DNase-treated and reverse transcribed with TCR constant-region primers, mostly using SuperScript III.

This clonotype was observed at least ten times. It lacks a known antigen. Per-base quality was not reported, and no clone a single base away is much larger than it. Including the terminal cysteine and phenylalanine, the CDR3 comprises 17 residues. Of the read, only the CDR3 DNA is kept; its 51 bases are in frame from base 1. Between the V and J ends, shortened by 6 bases and 3 bases respectively, the junction contains 22 bases. Via the germline V gene (reference sequence), CDR1 is LNHDA and CDR2 SQIVND. Overall study results and their limits: Following error correction, more than 85% of naive TCR sequences occurred only once, which made naive abundance distributions much steeper than those of memory subsets. A power law was followed by TCR abundance, with an exponent that differed between naive and memory subsets but was consistent across the three individuals. In both CD4 and CD8 cells, a rise in Gini index and a fall in Shannon and inverse Simpson diversity were observed from naive through CM, EM and EMRA. Naive repertoires, especially CD8, contained a few larger clonotypes, possibly memory cells re-expressing CD45RA. Each clonotype was defined as a single alpha or beta chain sequence rather than as a paired alpha/beta receptor. The repertoire findings for the naive and memory subsets could not be validated, as no ground truth was available. RNA-based TCR counts may be affected by expression changes linked to T cell activation and differentiation.

Library preparation used UMI-ligation and nested PCR. To cover both TRBC1 and TRBC2, the beta constant-region primer consisted of an equimolar mix of two oligonucleotides. A single-stranded oligonucleotide containing the SP2 primer and a 12-nucleotide UMI was joined to the 3' end of the cDNA by T4 RNA ligase 1. The ligated cDNA went through four rounds of PCR with nested alpha and beta constant-region primers together with the SP2 primer. Incubation of the ligation reaction was carried out at 16 degrees C for roughly 19-25 hours. PCR2 was typically run as a SYBR Green qPCR and stopped at a predetermined threshold to prevent over-amplification. All purifications after the first were performed with Agencourt AMPure XP magnetic beads. Library amounts were measured by Qubit and library quality was assessed on a TapeStation, where the main peak was expected at around 650 bp. Pooled libraries were sequenced on an Illumina MiSeq with v2 2x251 paired-end kits, typically giving about 0.9-2.1 million reads per sample. Each sample library was pooled at around 4 nM, and roughly 4.5-7% PhiX was included to improve cluster recognition. Under the source paper's analysis protocol: FASTQ reads processed by Demultiplexor were assigned V and J genes by Decombinator through tag matching that tolerated a single base-pair mismatch. Collapsinator relied on UMIs to fix sequencing errors as well as frequency errors caused by PCR heterogeneity. CDR3Translator translated TCRs and extracted CDR3s from the conserved cysteine to the FGXG phenylalanine, flagging non-productive sequences. Gini, Shannon entropy and inverse Simpson indices were calculated on repertoires subsampled to equal numbers of UMI-defined TCRs. Within the linear range, a power law was fitted to clonotype abundance distributions using maximum likelihood. Similar UMI counts, unique TCR numbers and clonal distributions were obtained with the pipeline and with MIGEC on one naive CD8 sample. One analysis removed from the naive repertoire any naive TCRs that were also present in any memory subset from the same donor. A set of roughly 6,600 CMV-associated CDR3 sequences, compiled from VDJdb and a published dataset, was used to search the repertoires. TCRdb reprocessing: public reads trimmed at Q25 with fastp, clones called with MiXCR, in-frame beta chains kept. Rows matching on CDR3 protein sequence are summarized as one entry with the most common DNA and genes. For this entry, the V and J calls and clone size follow TCRdb and not the study's own pipeline. The sample data list 140,000 to 150,000 distinct CDR3 sequences, and about 15% of these were observed just once. The ten largest account for more than 0.13% of the sample.

TCR alpha and beta chain libraries were amplified separately from the second PCR step onward. Donor CMV status was determined by IFNgamma production from CD4+ T cells after overnight stimulation of fresh PBMCs with CMV viral lysate. Miltenyi beads were used first to positively select CD4 T cells, and CD8 T cells were then positively selected from the CD4-negative fraction. Cells were stained for CD3, CD4, CD8, CD45RA, CD27 and a live/dead dye and were sorted on a BD Aria II into four subsets based on CD45RA and CD27. Blood came from three healthy volunteers, each fractionated into CD4 and CD8 T cells and then into four differentiation subsets. About 0.11 L of peripheral blood was taken from each donor, and PBMC were separated by density-gradient centrifugation on Ficoll-Paque PLUS. After sorting, cells were lysed in RLT buffer, RNA was extracted using a Qiagen RNeasy kit, and the extracted RNA was stored at -80 degrees C.

The chain is made from TRBV19 and TRBJ2-3; the D gene cannot be resolved beyond TRBD1 or TRBD2, each matching 5 bases. Sample: naive CD4+ T cells from blood. The sample's cell subset or site label is to be understood as: naive T cells, CD45RA high CD27+. This receptor was identified in a human donor in good health. The DNA reads as follows: TGTGCCAGTAGCCCCGGGTGGGGGACGAGGTCGACAGATACGCAGTATTTT. This codes for CASSPGWGTRSTDTQYF.